What follows is one T cell receptor (beta chain) and its context. Its binding antigen is unknown. No much larger clone exists at a distance of one base, and base qualities are not known. From its cysteine to its phenylalanine, the CDR3 spans 13 amino acids. The kept DNA is CDR3 alone, 39 bases in frame from the first base. CDR1 and CDR2, looked up from the germline V gene, are SGHTA and FQGNSA. V is pared back by 6 bases and J by 0 bases, with 6 bases lying between the germline termini. Library preparation employed the immunoSEQ multiplex PCR assay. TCRdb took over this immuneACCESS table, retaining in-frame rearrangements with V and J assigned. Such tables are incomplete; in checked studies, under half of the missing clones stem from an unresolved V gene, and the remainder is unexplained. The sample contains 91,000 or so clones, roughly 96% of them found a single time. Clones ranked in the top ten supply approximately 0.25% of the sample.

This record belongs to a study of technical replicates of blood from several donors (dated by TCRdb to about 2017). This clonotype originated in a human donor in good health. The chain joins TRBV7-2 to TRBJ2-1; matching of 5 bases hints at TRBD2 as the D gene. The sample comprised T cells isolated from PBMCs. The sequence in DNA is TGTGCCAGCAGAGGGAGCTCCTACAATGAGCAGTTCTTC. Translated, it gives CASRGSSYNEQFF.